Given below is one TCR beta chain in context. Here immunoSEQ multiplex PCR was the method, and the copy in TCRdb shows in-frame clones only, minus some. The sample has 980,000 or so clones, more than 75% seen once. These data are taken from a study of shared clonotypes between healthy human individuals. Trimming shortened V by 1 base and J by 7 bases, and 20 bases separated the two germline ends. The CDR3 is 16 residues long. Germline CDR1 SEHNR, CDR2 FQNEAQ (reference sequence). Source material: memory CD4+ T cells sorted from blood. Described subset: CD45RA-negative fraction. This clonotype was sampled from a man younger than 30 in good health. This rearrangement joins TRBV7-9 to TRBJ2-7, with D perhaps matching TRBD1 (8 bases). The CDR3 loop is CASSLGGQVQREEQYF. The DNA of the CDR3 is TGTGCCAGCAGCTTAGGGGGACAGGTCCAGCGGGAAGAGCAGTACTTC. The variable domain in full, completed from reference TRBV7-9 and TRBJ2-7, reads DTGVSQNPRHKITKRGQNVTFRCDPISEHNRLYWYRQTLGQGPEFLTYFQNEAQLEKSRLLSDRFSAERPKGSFSTLEIQRTEQGDSAMYLCASSLGGQVQREEQYFGPGTRLTVT.